The present TCR beta chain was sequenced within a study of beta chain features in type 1 diabetes. Study conclusions and caveats: Fewer junction insertions and more nucleotide deletions appeared in type 1 diabetes patients. Shorter TCRB CDR3s, moderately but significantly so, marked every one of the four CD4+ subsets in Type 1 diabetes patients.

Sequencing targeted expressed TCRB transcripts, as all isolated RNA had been reverse transcribed. TCRdb's copy holds only in-frame clones and misses some; the assay was immunoSEQ multiplex PCR. The data hold some 350,000 clones, with roughly 13% observed a single time. Per the germline V gene, CDR1 is SGHRS and CDR2 is YFSETQ. V was shortened by 1 base and J by 5 bases, with 16 bases between the two germline ends. CDR3 length equals 16 residues. Sorted CD4+ subsets: naive, central memory, regulatory, stem cell-like memory (CD45RO/CCR7/CD25/CD127/CD95/CD27 panel). This clone was seen only a few times. What it binds is not known.

The sample consisted of naive CD4+ T cells from blood. The chain links TRBV5-1 to TRBJ2-1, with D uncertain. The sequence derives from a woman younger than 35 with type 1 diabetes. The CDR3 DNA is TGCGCCAGCAGCTTGTCGTCTTCCTCGGTCCACAATGAGCAGTTCTTC. Its protein is CASSLSSSSVHNEQFF.